What follows are 19 T cell receptor beta chains derived from one specimen sequenced in a study of siplizumab effects on memory and regulatory T cells. TCRdb keeps only in-frame clones here, not all; method: immunoSEQ multiplex PCR. The sample has fewer than 65,000 clones, about 93% seen once; the top ten hold about 15%. Sequencing used CD8+ T cells sorted from blood. The receptor set was obtained from a human donor in good health.

The chain combines TRBV15 with TRBJ1-1; TRBD1 agrees at 7 bases. Looked up from germline, CDR1 is LNHNV and CDR2 is YYDKDF (reference sequence). This CDR3 is built from 14 residues. The J segment lost 6 bases and the V segment lost 3 bases, leaving 7 bases of the junction unmatched. CDR3 residues: CATSSPGTAPEAFF. DNA for the CDR3: TGTGCCACCAGCAGCCCCGGGACAGCCCCTGAAGCTTTCTTT.

This clone has a single count. This CDR3 is CASSLSSGRAYEQYF. DNA for the CDR3: TGTGCCAGCAGTTTATCTAGCGGGAGAGCCTACGAGCAGTACTTC. The rearrangement links TRBV27 to TRBJ2-7; 9 nucleotides line up with TRBD2. The germline V gene encodes CDR1 MNHEY and CDR2 SMNVEV (reference sequence). V lost 0 bases to trimming and J lost 2 bases; unmatched junction nucleotides: 2. This CDR3 comprises 15 residues.

The chain joins TRBV12-5 to TRBJ2-7; a possible D gene is TRBD1 (5 bases). CDR3 length: 12 residues. V lost 1 base and J 4 bases, leaving 5 bases between the germline ends. The germline V gene has CDR1 LGHNT and CDR2 FRNRAP. CDR3 bases: TGTGCTAGTGGTTTGGGGACATACGAGCAGTACTTC. This gives the protein CASGLGTYEQYF.

The chain couples TRBV19 to TRBJ2-7; 7 bases match TRBD2. Trimming took 5 bases from V and 2 from J; bases not matched to a gene: 9. From germline, CDR1 is LNHDA and CDR2 SQIVND (reference sequence). The CDR3 runs 15 residues. CDR3 residues: CASSYGLGGAYEQYF. The CDR3 region has the DNA TGTGCCAGTAGTTACGGACTAGGAGGAGCCTACGAGCAGTACTTC.

Points on this clone: One junction end disagrees with the germline gene, perhaps due to a read error. The chain uses TRBV4-1 and TRBJ2-1, with TRBD2 as a possible D gene (6 bases). Germline V gene data show CDR1 as MGHRA and CDR2 as YSYEKL. The CDR3 is 15 residues long. In DNA, the CDR3 is TGCGCCAACAGCCAAGACTCAACTAGCAGGAATGAGCAGTTCTTC. Translated: CANSQDSTSRNEQFF.

The chain employs TRBV5-1 and TRBJ2-2; D unresolved. The CDR3 consists of 15 residues. The germline gives CDR1 SGHRS, CDR2 YFSETQ. Trimming removed 5 bases at V and 1 base at J, with 12 bases between. CDR3 coding DNA: TGCGCCAGCAGTTTGTTTACGGAGAACACCGGGGAGCTGTTTTTT. This codes for CASSLFTENTGELFF.

As DNA, the CDR3 is TGTGCCAGCAGTGCAGGGGGCGCAGAGACCCAGTACTTC. It encodes CASSAGGAETQYF. The gene calls are TRBV25-1 and TRBJ2-5, with 8 bases fitting TRBD1. The trim removed 4 bases at V and 4 bases at J, leaving 2 bases unmatched. Germline loops: CDR1 MGHDK, CDR2 SYGVNS. The CDR3 is made up of 13 amino acids.

J is TRBJ2-7 and V is TRBV13; D might be TRBD1 or TRBD2, each matching 5 bases. CDR1 and CDR2 from the germline V gene are PRHDT and FYEKMQ (reference sequence). This CDR3 region has 16 residues. Trimming stripped 2 bases from V and 1 base from J, with 15 bases between. Here the CDR3 reads CASSLITGKGSYEQYF. The CDR3 DNA is TGTGCCAGCAGCTTAATCACGGGAAAGGGGTCCTACGAGCAGTACTTC.

The chain recombines TRBV2 with TRBJ2-3; TRBD1 matches at 8 bases. The ends lost 10 bases at V and 4 bases at J; junction bases unmatched: 16. This CDR3 is 16 amino acids long. Germline V gene sequence: CDR1 SNHLY, CDR2 FYNNEI. CDR3 DNA sequence: TGTGCCATCCCCAGAGGCAGGGGGCGCGAGTCAGATACGCAGTATTTT. Translation: CAIPRGRGRESDTQYF.

The chain joins TRBV27 to TRBJ2-2, with 9 bases lining up with TRBD2. CDR3 length: 15 residues. V shed 6 bases, J shed 5 bases, and the junction held 7 bases outside the gene matches. Germline CDR1 is MNHEY and CDR2 is SMNVEV (reference sequence). The CDR3 sequence: CASSRIAGETGELFF. The CDR3 coding sequence is TGTGCCAGCAGCCGTATAGCGGGAGAAACCGGGGAGCTGTTTTTT.

The genes are TRBV29-1 and TRBJ2-3; D remains ambiguous. This CDR3 spans 16 amino acids. Germline-derived CDR1 and CDR2 are SQVTM and ANQGSEA. The germline V and J ends were trimmed by 1 base and 0 bases, with 14 bases remaining between them. CDR3 DNA: TGCAGCGTTGAAGGGGAACGGGTCCCTAGCACAGATACGCAGTATTTT. This codes for CSVEGERVPSTDTQYF.

This sequence joins TRBV30 and TRBJ2-3, with D possibly being TRBD2 (6 bases). Trimming stripped 2 bases from V and 1 base from J, with 13 bases between. CDR3 size: 15 residues. From germline, CDR1 is GTSNPN and CDR2 SVGIG (reference sequence). The CDR3 region is CAWSLRGLGTDTQYF. CDR3 sequence (DNA): TGTGCCTGGAGTCTCCGGGGACTCGGCACAGATACGCAGTATTTT.

V is TRBV16 and J is TRBJ1-4, with TRBD1 matching over 10 bases. V was clipped by 1 base and J by 6 bases; unmatched bases: 2. This CDR3 comprises 15 residues. Germline assignment: CDR1 KGHSY and CDR2 FQNENV. The CDR3 region has the DNA TGTGCCAGCAGCCAATGGGGGACAGGGGATGAAAAACTGTTTTTT. Protein sequence: CASSQWGTGDEKLFF.

This sequence joins TRBV14 and TRBJ2-7, with 9 bases identical to TRBD1. This CDR3 has 14 residues. Germline loops: CDR1 SGHDN, CDR2 FVKESK. Trimming took 5 bases from V and 3 from J; bases not matched to a gene: 5. Written as DNA, the CDR3 is TGTGCCAGCAGCTACGGGACAGGGAGCTACGAGCAGTACTTC. Residues: CASSYGTGSYEQYF.

This rearrangement joins TRBV5-6 to TRBJ1-1; 9 bases line up with TRBD1. The CDR3 has 14 amino acids. Germline lookup yields CDR1 SGHDT and CDR2 YYEEEE. The junction had 3 bases not matched to a gene; V was cut back by 2 bases and J by 4 bases. The CDR3 DNA follows: TGTGCCAGCAGCTTTACAGGGGGCGTCACTGAAGCTTTCTTT. Its translation: CASSFTGGVTEAFF.

The chain links TRBV5-1 to TRBJ1-1; no definite D call. V gave up 0 bases and J gave up 7 bases, with 10 bases separating them. This CDR3 region has 13 residues. CDR1 and CDR2 from the germline V gene are SGHRS and YFSETQ. This chain's CDR3 is CASSLVGQVEAFF. DNA for the CDR3: TGCGCCAGCAGCTTGGTTGGGCAGGTTGAAGCTTTCTTT.

The chain combines TRBV11-2 with TRBJ2-3; D is perhaps TRBD2 (5 bases). The V gene's germline CDR1 is SGHAT and CDR2 FQNNGV. V was trimmed by 8 bases and J by 0 bases, leaving 21 bases between them. This CDR3 contains 17 residues. The CDR3 DNA sequence: TGTGCCAGCCCGCCGGTGGGAGCCCCACTAAGCACAGATACGCAGTATTTT. It yields the protein CASPPVGAPLSTDTQYF.

The chain carries TRBV11-2 and TRBJ2-7; TRBD1 or TRBD2 may be the D gene (5 bases each). V was clipped by 1 base and J by 3 bases, with 10 bases between them. The CDR3 runs 14 residues. CDR1 SGHAT and CDR2 FQNNGV come from the germline V gene. This chain's CDR3 is CASSLGGSIYEQYF. The CDR3 DNA reads as TGTGCCAGCAGCTTAGGGGGGAGTATCTACGAGCAGTACTTC.

The chain recombines TRBV6-5 with TRBJ2-3; a possible D gene is TRBD1 (6 bases). Trimming removed 7 bases from V and 3 bases from J, with 14 bases in between. Germline V gene data show CDR1 as MNHEY and CDR2 as SVGAGI. CDR3 length equals 14 residues. In DNA form, the CDR3 reads TGTGCCAGCAAAAAGGGGGATTGGACAGATACGCAGTATTTT. Its translation: CASKKGDWTDTQYF.